The clone carrying this TCR beta chain was detected once. The data were taken from a study of blood T cell repertoires in COVID-19. About the research overall: T cells, B-cell-depleted T cells, or PBMCs provided the cDNA or gDNA that served as material.

Trimming shortened V by 1 base and J by 2 bases, and 9 bases separated the two germline ends. CDR3 length equals 14 residues. Germline V gene sequence: CDR1 LGHDT, CDR2 YNNKEL (reference sequence). Sequencing was performed with immunoSEQ multiplex PCR; in TCRdb, only in-frame clones are kept and a portion is missing. This sample has around 24,000 clones, with 85% to 90% found just once. Sequenced: peripheral blood. The chain has TRBV3-1 (or the pseudogene TRBV3-2) and TRBJ2-7; possibly TRBD2 for D (5 bases). The clonotype was recovered from a human donor in a cohort sampled during active COVID-19. CDR3 protein: CASSQGAGTYEQYF. CDR3 bases: TGTGCCAGCAGCCAAGGCGCGGGCACCTACGAGCAGTACTTC.